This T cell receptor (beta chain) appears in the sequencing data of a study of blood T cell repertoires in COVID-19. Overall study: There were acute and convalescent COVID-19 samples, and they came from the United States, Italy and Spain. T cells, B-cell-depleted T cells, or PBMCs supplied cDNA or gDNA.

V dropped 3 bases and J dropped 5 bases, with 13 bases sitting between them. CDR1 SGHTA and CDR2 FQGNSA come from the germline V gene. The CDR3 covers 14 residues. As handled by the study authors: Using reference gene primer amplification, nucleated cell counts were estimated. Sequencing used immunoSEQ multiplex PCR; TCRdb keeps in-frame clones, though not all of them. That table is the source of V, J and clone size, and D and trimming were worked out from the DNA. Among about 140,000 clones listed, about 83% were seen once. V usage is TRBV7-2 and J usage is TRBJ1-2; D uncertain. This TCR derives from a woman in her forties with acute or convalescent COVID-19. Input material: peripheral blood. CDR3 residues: CASSLRGSPYGYTF. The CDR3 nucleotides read TGTGCCAGCAGCTTGAGAGGGTCGCCTTATGGCTACACCTTC.